This T cell receptor (beta chain) appears in the sequencing data of a study of B cell selection in AIRE deficiency. Sorting defined conventional CD4 T cells as CD4+CD127+. The V end lost 2 bases, the J end lost 4 bases, and 20 bases lay between the germline ends. The CDR3 consists of 18 residues. Germline loops: CDR1 SEHNR, CDR2 FQNEAQ (reference sequence). This table comes from immunoSEQ multiplex PCR, and its TCRdb copy is limited to in-frame clones, with some not included. Counted here are roughly 25,000 clones, 96% occurring once; the ten biggest clones make up over 0.2%. The chain has TRBV7-9 and TRBJ2-2, with D perhaps matching TRBD2 (7 bases). This TCR was recovered from a human donor in good health. The specimen sequenced was CD4+CD127+ conventional T cells sorted from PBMCs. For the CDR3, the DNA is TGTGCCAGCAGCTTATCTCTTATAACAGGGAGGGGCACCGGGGAGCTGTTTTTT. This encodes CASSLSLITGRGTGELFF.